These 28 T cell receptor beta chains came from one sample sequenced in a study of T cell responses to AZD1222 COVID-19 vaccine. Assay used: immunoSEQ multiplex PCR; TCRdb lists only in-frame clones, some missing. The table shows 120,000 or so clones, with about 92% occurring only once. Sequences were derived from peripheral blood, sampled 28 days after the second AZD1222 dose. The receptors derive from an adult who received the AZD1222 COVID-19 vaccine.

This chain uses TRBV6-5 with TRBJ1-2, with no clear D. The V and J ends lost 2 bases and 3 bases respectively, with 7 bases between them. Germline lookup yields CDR1 MNHEY and CDR2 SVGAGI. This CDR3 is built from 13 residues. DNA of the CDR3: TGTGCCAGCAGTTACGAGGGAGACTATGGCTACACCTTC. This codes for CASSYEGDYGYTF.

J is TRBJ2-1 and V is TRBV19, with D perhaps TRBD2 (6 bases). This CDR3 has 13 residues. Per germline, CDR1 LNHDA and CDR2 SQIVND (reference sequence). Trimming removed 8 bases from V and 8 bases from J, with 16 bases in between. The CDR3 is CASLKVGEDEQFF. The CDR3 DNA sequence: TGTGCCAGTCTGAAGGTGGGGGAGGATGAGCAGTTCTTC.

The chain has TRBV19 and TRBJ2-2; no clear D. Germline-derived CDR1 and CDR2 are LNHDA and SQIVND (reference sequence). The CDR3 has 14 residues. V shed 0 bases and J shed 7 bases, with 9 bases lying between them. This CDR3 is CASSIEPTYGELFF. CDR3 DNA sequence: TGTGCCAGTAGTATAGAACCCACTTACGGGGAGCTGTTTTTT.

The J gene is TRBJ2-1, the V gene TRBV6-5, with 10 positions matching TRBD2. This CDR3 has 14 amino acids. Germline assignment: CDR1 MNHEY and CDR2 SVGAGI. J gave up 6 bases and V 6 bases, and 5 bases lay outside the gene matches. CDR3 residues: CASSKRGGINEQFF. CDR3 bases: TGTGCCAGCAGCAAGCGGGGGGGCATCAATGAGCAGTTCTTC.

This chain links TRBV29-1 with TRBJ1-1, with D possibly being TRBD1 (5 bases). The V end lost 7 bases, the J end lost 6 bases, and 12 bases lay between the germline ends. Germline-derived CDR1 and CDR2 are SQVTM and ANQGSEA. This CDR3 region has 11 residues. The chain's CDR3 is CSGGGDAEAFF. The DNA for the CDR3 is TGCAGCGGTGGGGGGGACGCTGAAGCTTTCTTT.

The chain uses TRBV4-1 and TRBJ1-4; D perhaps matches TRBD1 (6 bases). The CDR3 runs 16 residues. The germline V gene has CDR1 MGHRA and CDR2 YSYEKL. Trimming cost V 4 bases and J 8 bases, with 20 bases left between them. The CDR3 DNA reads as TGCGCCAGCAGCCCTGAACCCACAGGGATTGGCGAAAAACTGTTTTTT. Its translation: CASSPEPTGIGEKLFF.

V usage is TRBV12-3 or TRBV12-4 and J usage is TRBJ2-4; the match to TRBD1 covers 8 bases. This CDR3 has 13 amino acids. V was pared by 2 bases and J by 8 bases, with 2 bases of the junction left unmatched. The CDR3 protein is CASSLMGQDIQYF. The CDR3 DNA sequence: TGTGCCAGCAGTTTAATGGGACAGGACATTCAGTACTTC.

This chain joins TRBV27 and TRBJ1-1; D uncertain. The V gene lost 0 bases and the J gene lost 1 base, with 12 bases spanning the gap. In germline, CDR1 is MNHEY, CDR2 SMNVEV (reference sequence). The CDR3 runs to 16 residues. As DNA, the CDR3 is TGTGCCAGCAGTTTATCGATGGCAGCCACGAACACTGAAGCTTTCTTT. This encodes CASSLSMAATNTEAFF.

The chain uses TRBV6-5 and TRBJ1-2; D remains ambiguous. Germline V CDR1 and CDR2: MNHEY, SVGAGI. V shed 6 bases and J shed 2 bases, with 10 bases lying between them. This CDR3 is built from 13 residues. The CDR3 sequence: CASRGLRNYGYTF. The CDR3 DNA reads as TGTGCCAGCAGAGGACTGAGAAACTATGGCTACACCTTC.

J is TRBJ1-1 and V is TRBV10-3, with 8 bases lining up with TRBD1. Per germline, CDR1 ENHRY and CDR2 SYGVKD. This CDR3 contains 14 residues. Unmatched junction bases numbered 4, after V lost 2 bases and J lost 5 bases. The CDR3 loop reads CAISEGQGRTEAFF. The CDR3 DNA sequence: TGTGCCATCAGTGAGGGACAGGGCAGGACTGAAGCTTTCTTT.

The chain has TRBV10-3 and TRBJ1-5; no firm D call. V was cut by 2 bases and J by 7 bases, with 6 bases left in between. Germline CDR1 and CDR2: ENHRY and SYGVKD. CDR3 length equals 12 residues. The CDR3 nucleotides are TGTGCCATCAGTGAGGAAAGCCAGCCCCAGCATTTT. Its translation: CAISEESQPQHF.

The rearrangement links TRBV28 to TRBJ1-4; the match to TRBD1 covers 8 bases. The length of the CDR3 is 15 residues. CDR1 MDHEN and CDR2 SYDVKM come from the germline V gene. V gave up 3 bases and J gave up 7 bases; unmatched junction bases: 7. CDR3 sequence (DNA): TGTGCCAGCAGTTTCTCCGGGACAGGAGGTGAAAAACTGTTTTTT. Translation gives CASSFSGTGGEKLFF.

V and J are TRBV2 and TRBJ1-6; 7 bases match TRBD1. CDR3 length equals 15 residues. Germline trimming cut 6 bases from V and 7 bases from J; bases unmatched to any gene: 9. CDR1 and CDR2 from the germline V gene are SNHLY and FYNNEI. CDR3 in DNA: TGTGCCAGCAGCTCGACAGGGACCTTCAATTCACCCCTCCACTTT. It specifies CASSSTGTFNSPLHF.

The chain is built from TRBV27 and TRBJ1-2; 9 bases match TRBD1. CDR1 is MNHEY, CDR2 SMNVEV, per germline (reference sequence). The CDR3 sequence is 15 residues long. Trimming cost V 5 bases and J 6 bases; bases outside gene matches: 10. CDR3 nucleotides: TGTGCCAGCAGTACCCGGGACAGGGATAGAAATGGCTACACCTTC. This gives the protein CASSTRDRDRNGYTF.

The chain uses TRBV9 and TRBJ1-2; D remains unclear. Trimming left V 7 bases short and J 7 bases short, with 17 bases between. The length of the CDR3 is 13 residues. From germline, CDR1 is SGDLS and CDR2 YYNGEE. In DNA, the CDR3 is TGTGCCAGCGGGTATTCGATGGAGGCTGGCTACACCTTC. This encodes CASGYSMEAGYTF.

In nucleotides, the CDR3 is TGTGCCAGCAGCCAATTCGGCGGGGGCACTGAAGCTTTCTTT. This gives the protein CASSQFGGGTEAFF. V is TRBV14 and J is TRBJ1-1; tentative D call: TRBD1 (5 bases). Trimming took 2 bases from V and 4 from J, leaving 11 bases between them. Germline V gives CDR1 SGHDN, CDR2 FVKESK. This CDR3 is built from 14 residues.

The V gene is TRBV7-2, the J gene TRBJ2-2, with TRBD2 matching over 12 bases. The CDR3 has 15 amino acids. Germline CDR1 is SGHTA and CDR2 is FQGNSA. V lost 3 bases to trimming and J lost 6 bases; unmatched junction nucleotides: 2. CDR3: CASSLASGRAGELFF. The DNA of the CDR3 is TGTGCCAGCAGCTTGGCTAGCGGGAGGGCCGGGGAGCTGTTTTTT.

The chain is built from TRBV5-1 and TRBJ2-5, with D perhaps TRBD2 (6 bases). The CDR3 sequence is 15 residues long. V was shortened by 3 bases and J by 1 base, with 13 bases between the two germline ends. Per the germline V gene, CDR1 is SGHRS and CDR2 is YFSETQ. The CDR3 here is CASSWRDAIQETQYF. CDR3 bases: TGCGCCAGCAGCTGGCGGGACGCAATCCAAGAGACCCAGTACTTC.

The J gene is TRBJ1-1, the V gene TRBV6-6, with TRBD1 as a possible D gene (6 bases). V was pared by 4 bases and J by 5 bases, with 11 bases between. CDR3 size: 13 residues. In germline, CDR1 is MNHNY, CDR2 SVGAGI (reference sequence). The CDR3 coding sequence is TGTGCCAGCAGTTCGCAGGGGTTTACTGAAGCTTTCTTT. It is translated as CASSSQGFTEAFF.

The rearrangement uses TRBV6-5 and TRBJ1-5, with 7 bases that match TRBD1. The length of the CDR3 is 15 residues. The V and J ends lost 5 bases and 5 bases, in that order; junction bases with no gene match: 9. Germline values: CDR1 MNHEY, CDR2 SVGAGI. The CDR3 reads CASSPTGTVHQPQHF. The CDR3 nucleotides are TGTGCCAGCAGTCCCACCGGGACAGTACATCAGCCCCAGCATTTT.

The chain joins TRBV6-5 to TRBJ2-7, with D possibly TRBD1 on 5 matching bases. The V and J ends lost 2 bases and 3 bases respectively, with 11 bases between them. The CDR3 consists of 14 residues. Looked up from germline, CDR1 is MNHEY and CDR2 is SVGAGI. CDR3 protein: CASSYSGAGYEQYF. The CDR3 coding sequence is TGTGCCAGCAGTTACAGTGGGGCCGGCTACGAGCAGTACTTC.

Ten or more counts support this clone. J is TRBJ1-1 and V is TRBV4-3, with no clear D. Trimming cost V 5 bases and J 5 bases, with 9 bases left between them. Germline CDR1 and CDR2: LGHNA and YSLEER. The CDR3 is made up of 12 amino acids. CDR3 sequence (DNA): TGCGCCAGCAGCGAGCGGGTAACTGAAGCTTTCTTT. Amino acids: CASSERVTEAFF.

The chain carries TRBV29-1 and TRBJ2-1; 7 bases are shared with TRBD2. After removal of 6 bases from V and 3 bases from J, the junction contained 5 bases not matched to a gene. This CDR3 contains 13 residues. In germline, CDR1 is SQVTM, CDR2 ANQGSEA. DNA for the CDR3: TGCAGCGTCAAAGGCGGGAGCTACAATGAGCAGTTCTTC. It is translated as CSVKGGSYNEQFF.

The chain joins TRBV7-3 to TRBJ2-2; TRBD1 is a possible D gene (5 bases). Germline assignment: CDR1 SGHTA and CDR2 FQGTGA. CDR3 length equals 15 residues. Trimming left V 6 bases short and J 0 bases short, with 11 bases between. The CDR3 protein is CASSSTESNTGELFF. The CDR3 bases are TGTGCCAGCAGTTCGACAGAATCGAACACCGGGGAGCTGTTTTTT.

This clone was seen once. The chain combines TRBV21-1 with TRBJ1-5. TRBV21-1 is termed a pseudogene. The CDR3 sequence is 18 residues long. The CDR3 coding sequence is TGTGCCAGCAGTCTACTCGATGATGAGGAATATAGCAATCAGCCCCAGCATTTT. It encodes CASSLLDDEEYSNQPQHF.

The rearrangement joins TRBV5-4 to TRBJ1-5, with D unresolved. The germline gives CDR1 SGHNT, CDR2 YYREEE (reference sequence). V dropped 4 bases and J dropped 2 bases, with 28 bases sitting between them. The CDR3 consists of 20 residues. The CDR3 nucleotides are TGTGCCAGCAGCCCCAAAGGACCGGGCAAGGAAGTGGATGGCAATCAGCCCCAGCATTTT. Amino acid sequence: CASSPKGPGKEVDGNQPQHF.

The V and J genes are TRBV10-3 and TRBJ1-3; D unclear. Per the germline V gene, CDR1 is ENHRY and CDR2 is SYGVKD. V was trimmed by 2 bases and J by 3 bases, leaving 2 bases between them. The CDR3 consists of 12 residues. This CDR3 is CAISEGGNTIYF. In DNA form, the CDR3 reads TGTGCCATCAGTGAGGGTGGAAACACCATATATTTT.

This clone was detected once. V usage is TRBV29-1 and J usage is TRBJ2-5; the match to TRBD1 covers 10 bases. The junction had 13 bases not matched to a gene; V was cut back by 4 bases and J by 5 bases. This CDR3 is 16 amino acids long. In germline, CDR1 is SQVTM, CDR2 ANQGSEA. The CDR3 DNA is TGCAGCGTTGTGGGTGGGACAGGGGTAAGCAGGGAGACCCAGTACTTC. Translating it yields CSVVGGTGVSRETQYF.